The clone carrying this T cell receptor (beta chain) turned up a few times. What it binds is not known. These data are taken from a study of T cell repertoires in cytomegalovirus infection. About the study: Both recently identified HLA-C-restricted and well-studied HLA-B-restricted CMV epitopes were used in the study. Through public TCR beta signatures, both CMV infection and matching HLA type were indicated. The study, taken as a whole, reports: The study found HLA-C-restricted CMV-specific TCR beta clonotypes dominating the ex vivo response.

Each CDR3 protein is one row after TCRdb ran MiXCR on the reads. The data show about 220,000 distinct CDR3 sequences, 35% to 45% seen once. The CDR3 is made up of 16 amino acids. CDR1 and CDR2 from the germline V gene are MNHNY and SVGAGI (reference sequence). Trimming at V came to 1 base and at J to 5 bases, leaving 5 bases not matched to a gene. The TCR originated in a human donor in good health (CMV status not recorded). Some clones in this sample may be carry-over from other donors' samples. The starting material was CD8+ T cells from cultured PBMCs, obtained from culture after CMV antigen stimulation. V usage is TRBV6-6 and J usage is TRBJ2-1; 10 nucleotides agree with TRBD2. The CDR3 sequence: CASSYLGLAPDNEQFF. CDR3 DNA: TGTGCCAGCAGTTACTTGGGACTAGCGCCTGACAATGAGCAGTTCTTC.